This T cell receptor beta chain was sequenced for a study of T cells of healthy individuals (dated 2018 in TCRdb). This clonotype was counted only a few times. Its binding antigen is unknown. No base-level quality is on record; no much larger clone is a single base apart. The CDR3 has 13 amino acids, counting the end cysteine and phenylalanine. Only the CDR3 portion is preserved as DNA: 39 bases, with reading frame beginning at the first base. Trimming leaves V shorter by 10 bases and J shorter by 2 bases, with the junction holding 6 bases beyond the gene matches. For CDR1 and CDR2, the germline V gene lists ENHRY and SYGVKD. The protocol used for the library was 5' RACE. The instrument was an Illumina MiSeq. TCRdb handled the public reads itself, with Q25 trimming in fastp and clone calling in MiXCR, and kept productive beta chains. Each CDR3 protein appears once, grouped with its most common genes and DNA. Across this sample there are approximately 89,000 distinct CDR3 sequences, with roughly 5.1% seen only once. Approximately 8% of the sample is in the top ten clones.

The clonotype originates from a female donor in good health. This chain is built from TRBV10-3 and TRBJ2-7; TRBD1 fits 9 bases in the junction. The CDR3 is CATRDRATYEQYF. In nucleotides, the sequence is TGTGCCACGAGGGACAGGGCCACCTACGAGCAGTACTTC.